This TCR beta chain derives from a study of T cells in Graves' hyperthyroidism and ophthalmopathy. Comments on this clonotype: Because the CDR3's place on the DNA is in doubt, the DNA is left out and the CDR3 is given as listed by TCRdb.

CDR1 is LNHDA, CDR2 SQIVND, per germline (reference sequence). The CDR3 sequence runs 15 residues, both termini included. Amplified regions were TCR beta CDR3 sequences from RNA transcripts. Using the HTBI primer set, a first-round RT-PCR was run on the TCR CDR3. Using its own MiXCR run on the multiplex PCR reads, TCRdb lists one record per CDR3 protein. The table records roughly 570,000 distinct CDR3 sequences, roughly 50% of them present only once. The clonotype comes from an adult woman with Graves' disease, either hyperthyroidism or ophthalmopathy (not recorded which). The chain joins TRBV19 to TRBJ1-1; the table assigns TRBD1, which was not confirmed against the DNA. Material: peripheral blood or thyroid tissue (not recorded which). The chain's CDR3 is CASSIVGRGNTEVFF.